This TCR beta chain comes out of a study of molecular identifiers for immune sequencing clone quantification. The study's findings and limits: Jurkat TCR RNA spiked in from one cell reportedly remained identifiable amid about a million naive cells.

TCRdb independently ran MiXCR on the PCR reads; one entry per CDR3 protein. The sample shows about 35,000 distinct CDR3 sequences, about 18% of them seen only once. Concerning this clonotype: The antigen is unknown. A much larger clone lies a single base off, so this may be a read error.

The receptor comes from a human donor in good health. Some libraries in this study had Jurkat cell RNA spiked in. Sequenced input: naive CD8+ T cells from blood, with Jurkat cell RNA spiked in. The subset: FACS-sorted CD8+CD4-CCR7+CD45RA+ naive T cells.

In nucleotides, the CDR3 is TGCGCCAGCAGGCGGACAGGGGACAATGAGCAGTTCTTC. Its protein is CASRRTGDNEQFF. The rearrangement links TRBV4-1 to TRBJ2-1, with 9 bases that match TRBD1. CDR1 is MGHRA and CDR2 is YSYEKL in the germline V gene. This CDR3 spans 13 amino acids. V lost 6 bases, J lost 5 bases, and 2 bases stayed unmatched.